These 20 T cell receptor beta chains were all obtained from the same sample, sequenced in a study of cytomegalovirus exposure and HLA in healthy donors. The primer mix had 60 Vbeta and 13 Jbeta primers. Some clones are missing from TCRdb's copy, which holds only in-frame ones; the method was immunoSEQ multiplex PCR. The table records about 160,000 clones, around 75% of them present only once. Sequencing was done on a sample of PBMCs. All receptors come from a man younger than 35 in good health and CMV-seronegative.

The V and J genes are TRBV2 and TRBJ1-5, with 11 bases fitting TRBD1. Germline CDR1 SNHLY, CDR2 FYNNEI. The CDR3 length is 19 residues. Trimming at V came to 0 bases and at J to 6 bases, leaving 13 bases not matched to a gene. The CDR3: CASSEAPLPGQGAGQPQHF. The CDR3 region has the DNA TGTGCCAGCAGTGAAGCACCCCTCCCCGGACAGGGGGCTGGTCAGCCCCAGCATTTT.

This rearrangement joins TRBV27 to TRBJ2-1; 14 bases agree with TRBD2. The CDR3 loop spans 16 amino acids. The V gene's germline CDR1 is MNHEY and CDR2 SMNVEV (reference sequence). With V trimmed by 7 bases and J by 9 bases, 11 bases remained unmatched. The CDR3 region is CASNDRGTSGGLEQFF. CDR3 nucleotides: TGTGCCAGCAATGACCGTGGGACTAGCGGGGGTCTTGAGCAGTTCTTC.

This clone has more than one count but fewer than ten. A junction boundary mismatches the germline segment, possibly from a read error. The chain uses TRBV7-9 and TRBJ1-2, with a tentative D call TRBD1 (5 bases). The CDR3 covers 14 residues. CDR1 is SEHNR and CDR2 is FQNEAQ in the germline V gene (reference sequence). The CDR3 region is CSSSLDARVYGYTF. The CDR3 DNA is TGTTCCAGCAGCTTAGACGCCAGGGTCTATGGCTACACCTTC.

The CDR3 sequence is CASSIAGLGGWNEQFF. CDR3 sequence (DNA): TGTGCCAGTAGTATAGCGGGACTAGGGGGTTGGAATGAGCAGTTCTTC. The genes are TRBV19 and TRBJ2-1, with 8 bases that match TRBD2. Per the germline V gene, CDR1 is LNHDA and CDR2 is SQIVND (reference sequence). This CDR3 region has 16 residues. J gave up 7 bases and V 1 base, and 9 bases lay outside the gene matches.

This clone came up once. The chain uses TRBV29-1 and TRBJ1-6, with 11 bases matching TRBD1. CDR1 is SQVTM and CDR2 is ANQGSEA in the germline V gene. The CDR3 sequence is 14 residues long. After removal of 7 bases from V and 6 bases from J, the junction contained 5 bases not matched to a gene. The CDR3 nucleotides are TGCAGCGCAAGGACAGGGGGCGCTAATTCACCCCTCCACTTT. This translates into CSARTGGANSPLHF.

The genes are TRBV6-5 and TRBJ2-4; 10 positions match TRBD1. CDR1 and CDR2 from the germline V gene are MNHEY and SVGAGI. CDR3 size: 14 residues. J gave up 7 bases and V 2 bases, and 2 bases lay outside the gene matches. DNA of the CDR3: TGTGCCAGCAGTTACGGGGGACAGGGGAACATTCAGTACTTC. This encodes CASSYGGQGNIQYF.

This clone was detected only once. The rearrangement uses TRBV18 and TRBJ2-7; no firm D call. The germline CDR1 and CDR2 sequences are KGHSH and LQKENI. CDR3 length equals 13 residues. V dropped 0 bases and J dropped 6 bases, with 9 bases sitting between them. The CDR3 is CASSPPTRGEQYF. CDR3 DNA: TGTGCCAGCTCACCACCGACCCGAGGCGAGCAGTACTTC.

This clone was recorded at least ten times. The chain uses TRBV18 and TRBJ2-7; 9 bases map to TRBD1. The CDR3 extends over 15 amino acids. The germline V gene encodes CDR1 KGHSH and CDR2 LQKENI. V lost 2 bases to trimming and J lost 2 bases; unmatched junction nucleotides: 4. For the CDR3, the DNA is TGTGCCAGCTCACCAAATGGGACAGGGACCTACGAGCAGTACTTC. Protein: CASSPNGTGTYEQYF.

The chain combines TRBV15 with TRBJ2-2; the D gene is possibly TRBD1 (5 bases). The germline V gene encodes CDR1 LNHNV and CDR2 YYDKDF (reference sequence). The CDR3 covers 14 residues. Between the trimmed V and J ends, which lost 5 bases and 6 bases, there was a span of 13 bases. Here the CDR3 reads CATSPQTGPGELFF. CDR3 in DNA: TGTGCCACCAGCCCTCAAACAGGCCCCGGGGAGCTGTTTTTT.

Here the CDR3 reads CASSLPGINEKLFF. CDR3 DNA: TGTGCCAGCAGTCTCCCGGGGATAAATGAAAAACTGTTTTTT. V is TRBV6-6 and J is TRBJ1-4; D is uncertain. Trimming cost V 5 bases and J 5 bases, with 12 bases left between them. Germline-derived CDR1 and CDR2 are MNHNY and SVGAGI (reference sequence). CDR3 size: 14 residues.

V is TRBV4-1 and J is TRBJ2-3; 7 bases match TRBD1. CDR1 and CDR2 (germline): MGHRA, YSYEKL. The CDR3 is 17 amino acids. The ends lost 1 base at V and 4 bases at J; junction bases unmatched: 11. CDR3 DNA: TGCGCCAGCAGCCAAGCAACGACAGGGTATACATCAGATACGCAGTATTTT. This codes for CASSQATTGYTSDTQYF.

The chain is built from TRBV27 and TRBJ2-7, with D possibly being TRBD2 (6 bases). V was cut by 5 bases and J by 2 bases, with 16 bases left in between. CDR3 size: 15 residues. In germline, CDR1 is MNHEY, CDR2 SMNVEV (reference sequence). CDR3 sequence (DNA): TGTGCCAGCAGTAGGTTCGGGACTTCCACCTACGAGCAGTACTTC. This gives the protein CASSRFGTSTYEQYF.

J is TRBJ2-5 and V is TRBV19; 7 positions match TRBD2. The end of the DNA is better explained by TRBJ2-7, so the J call may be wrong. Germline CDR1 is LNHDA and CDR2 is SQIVND (reference sequence). CDR3 size: 15 residues. CDR3: CASSPRAGESTEQYF. The CDR3 DNA is TGTGCCAGTAGTCCGAGGGCGGGGGAGAGTACCGAGCAGTACTTC.

With regard to this clone: Other DNA sequences within the sample encode an identical CDR3. The chain joins TRBV6-5 to TRBJ1-1, with unresolved D. Germline CDR1 and CDR2: MNHEY and SVGAGI. CDR3 length: 12 amino acids. Trimming left V 5 bases short and J 1 base short, with 5 bases between. Here the CDR3 DNA reads TGTGCCAGCAGTCCGCGGAACACTGAAGCTTTCTTT. Its translation is CASSPRNTEAFF.

This chain uses TRBV5-8 with TRBJ2-2, with 10 bases fitting TRBD1. CDR1 SGHTS and CDR2 YDEGEE come from the germline V gene. V lost 4 bases to trimming and J lost 6 bases; unmatched junction nucleotides: 6. The length of the CDR3 is 15 residues. CDR3 DNA sequence: TGTGCCAGCAGCCGTACAGGGACAGGGGCCGGGGAGCTGTTTTTT. Its protein product is CASSRTGTGAGELFF.

The CDR3 is CASSPGDALANYGYTF. CDR3 coding DNA: TGCGCCAGCAGCCCTGGAGACGCTTTAGCTAACTATGGCTACACCTTC. The chain joins TRBV5-1 to TRBJ1-2; D gene ambiguous. This CDR3 spans 16 amino acids. Trimming stripped 4 bases from V and 0 bases from J, with 16 bases between. Germline CDR1 and CDR2: SGHRS and YFSETQ.

This chain joins TRBV6-1 and TRBJ1-2; D may be TRBD1 (6 bases). Germline V lookup: CDR1 MNHNS, CDR2 SASEGT. V gave up 7 bases and J gave up 5 bases, with 14 bases separating them. The CDR3 is 13 amino acids. CDR3 protein: CASKQGIYYGYTF. The CDR3 region has the DNA TGTGCCAGCAAGCAGGGGATATATTATGGCTACACCTTC.

V usage is TRBV9 and J usage is TRBJ2-3; tentative D call: TRBD2 (5 bases). Germline V gene sequence: CDR1 SGDLS, CDR2 YYNGEE. The CDR3 totals 14 residues. The V end was cut by 1 base, the J end by 2 bases, with 8 bases between. CDR3 in DNA: TGTGCCAGCAGCGTATCAGCGGTCACAGATACGCAGTATTTT. This translates into CASSVSAVTDTQYF.

The J gene is TRBJ2-7, the V gene TRBV10-1; a weak D match, TRBD2 (5 bases). The V gene lost 6 bases and the J gene lost 7 bases, with 16 bases spanning the gap. There are 13 residues in the CDR3. CDR1 is WNHNN and CDR2 is SYGVQD in the germline V gene (reference sequence). The chain's CDR3 is CASREEVTGEQYF. Here the CDR3 DNA reads TGCGCCAGCAGGGAGGAGGTTACGGGTGAGCAGTACTTC.

The V gene is TRBV28, the J gene TRBJ1-4, with D possibly being TRBD1 (6 bases). The V end was cut by 3 bases, the J end by 5 bases, with 13 bases between. Per germline, CDR1 MDHEN and CDR2 SYDVKM. There are 15 residues in the CDR3. As DNA, the CDR3 is TGTGCCAGCAGTTTTGGGCAGGGGTGGAATGAAAAACTGTTTTTT. It encodes CASSFGQGWNEKLFF.